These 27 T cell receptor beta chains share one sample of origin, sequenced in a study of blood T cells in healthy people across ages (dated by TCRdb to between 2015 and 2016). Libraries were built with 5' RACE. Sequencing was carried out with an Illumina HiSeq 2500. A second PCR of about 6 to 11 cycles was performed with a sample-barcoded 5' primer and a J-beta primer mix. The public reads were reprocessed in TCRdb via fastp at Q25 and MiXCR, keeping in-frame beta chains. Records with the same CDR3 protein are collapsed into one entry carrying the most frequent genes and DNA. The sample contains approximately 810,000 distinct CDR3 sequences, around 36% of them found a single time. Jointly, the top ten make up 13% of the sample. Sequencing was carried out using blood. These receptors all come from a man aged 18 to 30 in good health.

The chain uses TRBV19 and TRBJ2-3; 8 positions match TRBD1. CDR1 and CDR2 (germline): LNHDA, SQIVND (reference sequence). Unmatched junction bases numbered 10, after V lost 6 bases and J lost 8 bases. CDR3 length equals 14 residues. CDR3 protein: CASSRTAQGGTQYF. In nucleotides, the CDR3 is TGTGCCAGTAGCCGGACTGCACAGGGGGGTACGCAGTATTTT.

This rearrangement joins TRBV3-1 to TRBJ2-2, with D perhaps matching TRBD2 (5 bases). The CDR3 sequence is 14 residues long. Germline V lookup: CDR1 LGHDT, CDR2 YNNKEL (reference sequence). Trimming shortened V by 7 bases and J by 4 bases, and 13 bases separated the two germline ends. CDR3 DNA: TGTGCCAGCACTGGGGATGAGGGCACCGGGGAGCTGTTTTTT. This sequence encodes CASTGDEGTGELFF.

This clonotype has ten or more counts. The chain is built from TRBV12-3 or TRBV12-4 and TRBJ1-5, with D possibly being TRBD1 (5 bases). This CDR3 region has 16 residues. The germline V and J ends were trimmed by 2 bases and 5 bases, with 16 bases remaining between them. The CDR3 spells CASSLRIPGKDQPQHF. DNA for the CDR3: TGTGCCAGCAGTTTAAGGATCCCAGGGAAAGATCAGCCCCAGCATTTT.

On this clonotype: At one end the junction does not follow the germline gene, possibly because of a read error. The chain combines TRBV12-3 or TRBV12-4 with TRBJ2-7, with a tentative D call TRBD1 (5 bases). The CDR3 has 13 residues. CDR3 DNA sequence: TGTACCAGCAGCGCCGACAGAGGCTACGAGCAGTACTTC. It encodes CTSSADRGYEQYF.

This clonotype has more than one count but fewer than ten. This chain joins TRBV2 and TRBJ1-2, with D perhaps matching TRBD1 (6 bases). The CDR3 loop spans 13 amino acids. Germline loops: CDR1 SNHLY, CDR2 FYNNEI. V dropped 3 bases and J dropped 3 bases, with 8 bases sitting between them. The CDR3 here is CASSEDRYYGYTF. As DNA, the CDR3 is TGTGCCAGCAGTGAGGACAGATACTATGGCTACACCTTC.

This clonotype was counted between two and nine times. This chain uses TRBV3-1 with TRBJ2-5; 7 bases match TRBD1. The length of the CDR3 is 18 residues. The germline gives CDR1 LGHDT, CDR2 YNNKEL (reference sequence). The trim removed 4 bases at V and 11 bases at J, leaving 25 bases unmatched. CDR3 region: CASSPRIVRGRRYNEQYF. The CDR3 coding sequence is TGTGCCAGCAGCCCCCGGATTGTGAGGGGGCGACGCTACAATGAGCAGTACTTC.

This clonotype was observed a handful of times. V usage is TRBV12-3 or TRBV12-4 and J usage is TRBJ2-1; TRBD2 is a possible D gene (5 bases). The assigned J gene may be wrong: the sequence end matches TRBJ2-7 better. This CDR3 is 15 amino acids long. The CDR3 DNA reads TGTGCCAGCAGTGCGGGTGGCGGGTCCTACAATGAGCAGTACTTC. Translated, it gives CASSAGGGSYNEQYF.

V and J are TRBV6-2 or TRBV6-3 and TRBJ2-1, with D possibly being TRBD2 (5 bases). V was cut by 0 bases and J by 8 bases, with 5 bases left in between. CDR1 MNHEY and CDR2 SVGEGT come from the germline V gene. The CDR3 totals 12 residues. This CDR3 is CASSYSSDEQFF. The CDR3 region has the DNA TGTGCCAGCAGTTACTCTAGCGATGAGCAGTTCTTC.

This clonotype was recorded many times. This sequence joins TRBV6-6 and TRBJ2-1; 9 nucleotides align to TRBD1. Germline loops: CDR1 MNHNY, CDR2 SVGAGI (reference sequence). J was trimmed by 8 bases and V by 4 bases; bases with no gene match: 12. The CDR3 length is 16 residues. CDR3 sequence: CASSWDGQGTNHEQFF. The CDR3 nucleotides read TGTGCCAGCAGTTGGGATGGACAGGGGACTAACCATGAGCAGTTCTTC.

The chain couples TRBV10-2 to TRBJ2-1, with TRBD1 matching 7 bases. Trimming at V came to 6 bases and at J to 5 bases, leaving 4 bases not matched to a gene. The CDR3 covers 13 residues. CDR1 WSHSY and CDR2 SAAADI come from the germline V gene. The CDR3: CASRQGRHNEQFF. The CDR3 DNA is TGCGCCAGCAGACAGGGGCGCCACAATGAGCAGTTCTTC.

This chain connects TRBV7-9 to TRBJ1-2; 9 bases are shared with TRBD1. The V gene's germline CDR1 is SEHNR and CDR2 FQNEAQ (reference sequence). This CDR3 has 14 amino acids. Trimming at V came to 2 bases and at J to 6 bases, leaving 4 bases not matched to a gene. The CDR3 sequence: CASSLSRQGDGYTF. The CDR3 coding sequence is TGTGCCAGCAGCTTAAGTAGACAGGGGGATGGCTACACCTTC.

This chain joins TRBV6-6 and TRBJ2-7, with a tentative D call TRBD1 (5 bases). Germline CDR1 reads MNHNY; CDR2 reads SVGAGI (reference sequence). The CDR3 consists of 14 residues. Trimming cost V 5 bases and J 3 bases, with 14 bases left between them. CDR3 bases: TGTGCCAGCAGTAAACTACAGGTTTTCTACGAGCAGTACTTC. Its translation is CASSKLQVFYEQYF.

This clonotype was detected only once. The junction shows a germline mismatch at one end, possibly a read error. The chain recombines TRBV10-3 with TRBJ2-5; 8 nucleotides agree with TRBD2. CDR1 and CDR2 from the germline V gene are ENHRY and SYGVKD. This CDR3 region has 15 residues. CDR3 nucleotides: TGTGCCATCAGTGGCCGGGGGGGCACCGACAATGAGCGGTTCTTC. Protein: CAISGRGGTDNERFF.

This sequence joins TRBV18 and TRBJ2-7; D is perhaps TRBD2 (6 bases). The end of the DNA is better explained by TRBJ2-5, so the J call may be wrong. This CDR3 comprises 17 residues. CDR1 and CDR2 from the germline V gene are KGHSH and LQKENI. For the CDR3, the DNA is TGTGCCAGCTCACCACAAATCGGGACTTCGTATTTGGAGACCCAGTACTTC. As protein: CASSPQIGTSYLETQYF.

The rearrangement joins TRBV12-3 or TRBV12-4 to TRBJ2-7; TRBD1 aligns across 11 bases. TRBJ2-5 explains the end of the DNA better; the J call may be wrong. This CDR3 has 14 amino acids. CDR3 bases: TGTGCCAGCAGACTCAGGGACAGGGGGGAGACCCAGTACTTC. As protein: CASRLRDRGETQYF.

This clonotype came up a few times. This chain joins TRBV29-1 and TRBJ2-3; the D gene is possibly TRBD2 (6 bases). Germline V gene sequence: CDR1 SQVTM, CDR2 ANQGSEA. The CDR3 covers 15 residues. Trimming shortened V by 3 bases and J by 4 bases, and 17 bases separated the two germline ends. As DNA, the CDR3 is TGCAGCGTTGACCGAGCGGGCCTGGCCTCAGATACGCAGTATTTT. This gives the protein CSVDRAGLASDTQYF.

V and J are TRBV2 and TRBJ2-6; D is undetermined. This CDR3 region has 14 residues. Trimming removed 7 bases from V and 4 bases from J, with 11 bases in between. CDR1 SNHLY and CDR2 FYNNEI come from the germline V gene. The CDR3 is CASKGLSGANVLTF. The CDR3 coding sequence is TGTGCCAGCAAAGGTCTTTCCGGGGCCAACGTCCTGACTTTC.

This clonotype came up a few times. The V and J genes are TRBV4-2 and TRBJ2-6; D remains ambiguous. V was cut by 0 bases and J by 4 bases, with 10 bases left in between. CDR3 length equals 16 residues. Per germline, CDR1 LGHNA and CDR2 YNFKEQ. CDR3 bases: TGTGCCAGCAGCCAAGAAGGCGCTCCCGGGGCCAACGTCCTGACTTTC. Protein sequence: CASSQEGAPGANVLTF.

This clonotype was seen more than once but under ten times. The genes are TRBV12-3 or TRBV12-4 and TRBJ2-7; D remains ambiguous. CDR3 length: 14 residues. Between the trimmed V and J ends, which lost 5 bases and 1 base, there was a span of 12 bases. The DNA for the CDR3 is TGTGCCAGCAGTCTCCGACACCAGTCCTACGAGCAGTACTTC. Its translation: CASSLRHQSYEQYF.

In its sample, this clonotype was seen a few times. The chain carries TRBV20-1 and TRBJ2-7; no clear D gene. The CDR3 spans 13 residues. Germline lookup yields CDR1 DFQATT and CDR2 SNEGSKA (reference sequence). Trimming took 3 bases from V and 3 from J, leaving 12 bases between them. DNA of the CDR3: TGCAGTGCTAGGAGTAGACGCCACTACGAGCAGTACTTC. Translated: CSARSRRHYEQYF.

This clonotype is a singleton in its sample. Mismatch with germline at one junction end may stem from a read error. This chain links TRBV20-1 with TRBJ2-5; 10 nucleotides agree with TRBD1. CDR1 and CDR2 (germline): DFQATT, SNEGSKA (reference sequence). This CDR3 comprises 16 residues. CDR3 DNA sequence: TGCAGTCCGACTCCAGTGGACAGGGGGGTCCGTGAGACCCAATACTTC. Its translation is CSPTPVDRGVRETQYF.

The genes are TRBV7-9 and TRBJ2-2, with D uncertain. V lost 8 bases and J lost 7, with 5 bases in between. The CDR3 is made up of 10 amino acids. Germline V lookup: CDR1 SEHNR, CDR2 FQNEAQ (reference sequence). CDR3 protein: CASPHGELFF. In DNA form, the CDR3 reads TGTGCCAGCCCCCACGGGGAGCTGTTTTTT. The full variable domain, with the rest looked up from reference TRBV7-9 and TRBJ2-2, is DTGVSQNPRHKITKRGQNVTFRCDPISEHNRLYWYRQTLGQGPEFLTYFQNEAQLEKSRLLSDRFSAERPKGSFSTLEIQRTEQGDSAMYLCASPHGELFFGEGSRLTVL.

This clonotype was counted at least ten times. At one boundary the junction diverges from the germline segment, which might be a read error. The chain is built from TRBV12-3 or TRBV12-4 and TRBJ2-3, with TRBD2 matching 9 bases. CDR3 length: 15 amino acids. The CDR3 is CASSPLAGGTDTQYF. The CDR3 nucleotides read TGCGCCAGCAGCCCATTAGCGGGGGGCACAGATACGCAGTATTTT.

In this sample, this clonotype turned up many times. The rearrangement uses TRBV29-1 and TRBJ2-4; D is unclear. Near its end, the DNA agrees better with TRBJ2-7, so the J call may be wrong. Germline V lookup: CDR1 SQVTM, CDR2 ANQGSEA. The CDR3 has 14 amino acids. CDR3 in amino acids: CSVGIPAGLTEQYF. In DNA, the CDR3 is TGCAGCGTTGGGATTCCGGCAGGTCTAACCGAGCAGTACTTC.

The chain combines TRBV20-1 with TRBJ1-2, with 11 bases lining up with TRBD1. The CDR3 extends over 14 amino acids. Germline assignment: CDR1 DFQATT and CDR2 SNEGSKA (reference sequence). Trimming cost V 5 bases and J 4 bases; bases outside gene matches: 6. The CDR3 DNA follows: TGCAGTGCTCCCGGGGACAGGGGGGGCTATGGCTACACCTTC. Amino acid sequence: CSAPGDRGGYGYTF.

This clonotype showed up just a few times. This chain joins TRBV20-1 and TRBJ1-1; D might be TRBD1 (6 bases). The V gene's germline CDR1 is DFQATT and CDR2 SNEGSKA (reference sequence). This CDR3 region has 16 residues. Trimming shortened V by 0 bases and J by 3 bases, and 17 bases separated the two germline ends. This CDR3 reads CSARDKLRGLHTEAFF. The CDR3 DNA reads TGCAGTGCTAGAGATAAGTTGCGGGGGCTCCACACTGAAGCTTTCTTT.

The chain's CDR3 is CASSYSNRAYEQYF. For the CDR3, the DNA is TGTGCCAGCAGTTACTCTAACAGGGCCTACGAGCAGTACTTC. J is TRBJ2-7 and V is TRBV6-5, with a possible D match to TRBD1 (6 bases). The CDR3 is 14 amino acids. Deletions cut 0 bases from V and 2 bases from J, with 8 bases between. The germline gives CDR1 MNHEY, CDR2 SVGAGI.